Below are 21 T cell receptor beta chains sequenced from a single sample in a study of T cell responses to AZD1222 COVID-19 vaccine. The method was immunoSEQ multiplex PCR; TCRdb's version includes in-frame clones alone and lacks a portion of them. Seen here are some 86,000 clones, approximately 80% observed once, and the top ten hold about 20%. The specimen was peripheral blood, collected on day 0 of AZD1222 vaccination. These receptors were collected from an adult in good health.

This clone was observed a single time. This sequence joins TRBV14 and TRBJ2-7; tentative D call: TRBD1 (6 bases). The germline gives CDR1 SGHDN, CDR2 FVKESK. The CDR3 sequence is 15 residues long. The germline V and J ends were trimmed by 4 bases and 3 bases, with 16 bases remaining between them. CDR3 sequence (DNA): TGTGCCAGCAGCCGTACAGGGTGGGCTGGCTACGAGCAGTACTTC. Translated: CASSRTGWAGYEQYF.

This clone was detected once. The chain recombines TRBV7-8 with TRBJ1-2, with D possibly matching TRBD1 (5 bases). This CDR3 comprises 15 residues. V gave up 1 base and J gave up 4 bases, with 13 bases separating them. Germline lookup yields CDR1 SGHVS and CDR2 FQNEAQ. Here the CDR3 reads CASSLDQGKPYGYTF. CDR3 nucleotide sequence: TGTGCCAGCAGCTTAGATCAGGGAAAACCCTATGGCTACACCTTC.

In nucleotides, the CDR3 is TGTGCCAGCAGGGAGGGAGGCTCCTACGAGCAGTACTTC. It is translated as CASREGGSYEQYF. The V and J genes are TRBV6-5 and TRBJ2-7, with D possibly matching TRBD2 (6 bases). The V and J ends lost 6 bases and 0 bases respectively, with 9 bases between them. Per the germline V gene, CDR1 is MNHEY and CDR2 is SVGAGI. The CDR3 is 13 amino acids.

This clone appeared a single time. The chain uses TRBV7-2 and TRBJ2-5; 7 nucleotides line up with TRBD1. The CDR3 is 14 amino acids. Looked up from germline, CDR1 is SGHTA and CDR2 is FQGNSA. Unmatched junction bases numbered 9, after V lost 6 bases and J lost 5 bases. CDR3 DNA sequence: TGTGCCAGCAGTACAGGGGATATCCGGGAGACCCAGTACTTC. Translated, it gives CASSTGDIRETQYF.

This clone was detected only once. The rearrangement uses TRBV28 and TRBJ1-1; tentative D call: TRBD1 (5 bases). V lost 7 bases to trimming and J lost 6 bases, with 15 bases between them. In germline, CDR1 is MDHEN, CDR2 SYDVKM. CDR3 length equals 13 residues. CDR3 loop: CASKREGLSEAFF. CDR3 nucleotide sequence: TGTGCCAGCAAGAGGGAGGGGCTGTCTGAAGCTTTCTTT.

This clone was seen only once. The chain uses TRBV5-1 and TRBJ1-1; perhaps TRBD1 as D (5 bases). Per the germline V gene, CDR1 is SGHRS and CDR2 is YFSETQ. The CDR3 is made up of 14 amino acids. Trimming removed 3 bases at V and 7 bases at J, with 16 bases between. This CDR3 is CASSSIPGGGEAFF. The CDR3 DNA reads TGCGCCAGCAGCTCCATCCCCGGGGGGGGTGAAGCTTTCTTT.

This clone was recorded once. V is TRBV30 and J is TRBJ1-2; D unresolved. The CDR3 contains 13 residues. Trimming took off 0 bases at V and 4 bases at J, with 9 bases between the two ends. The V gene's germline CDR1 is GTSNPN and CDR2 SVGIG (reference sequence). The CDR3 is CAWSVREIYGYTF. The CDR3 bases are TGTGCCTGGAGTGTACGCGAGATCTATGGCTACACCTTC.

The chain is built from TRBV19 and TRBJ1-1, with D possibly being TRBD1 (6 bases). The CDR3 runs to 14 residues. V shed 7 bases and J shed 1 base, with 13 bases lying between them. Germline lookup yields CDR1 LNHDA and CDR2 SQIVND (reference sequence). The CDR3 loop is CASKGQGRNTEAFF. The CDR3 region has the DNA TGTGCCAGTAAGGGGCAGGGGAGGAACACTGAAGCTTTCTTT.

V and J are TRBV18 and TRBJ2-5; 7 bases align to TRBD2. There are 16 residues in the CDR3. Germline V gene lookup returns CDR1 KGHSH and CDR2 LQKENI. After removal of 3 bases from V and 0 bases from J, the junction contained 7 bases not matched to a gene. The CDR3 bases are TGTGCCAGCTCACCCGGGACTACGACGTACCAAGAGACCCAGTACTTC. Protein product: CASSPGTTTYQETQYF.

The rearrangement uses TRBV10-2 and TRBJ2-6, with 8 bases that match TRBD1. The germline V gene has CDR1 WSHSY and CDR2 SAAADI. The CDR3 contains 15 residues. V lost 6 bases and J lost 4; bases outside the gene matches: 5. The CDR3 DNA sequence: TGCGCCAGCAGGGACAGGGTGCTCGGGGCCAACGTCCTGACTTTC. Encoded protein: CASRDRVLGANVLTF.

This chain links TRBV7-9 with TRBJ1-4; unclear D gene. CDR3 length: 15 amino acids. The V gene lost 2 bases and the J gene lost 5 bases, with 12 bases spanning the gap. From germline, CDR1 is SEHNR and CDR2 FQNEAQ (reference sequence). The CDR3 DNA reads as TGTGCCAGCAGCTTAAGCACAAGAAAGAATGAAAAACTGTTTTTT. It yields the protein CASSLSTRKNEKLFF.

The chain recombines TRBV10-3 with TRBJ2-7; 8 bases fit TRBD1. The CDR3 sequence is 14 residues long. Germline CDR1 ENHRY, CDR2 SYGVKD. Losses at the gene ends were 6 bases for V and 0 bases for J; bases not matched to a gene: 4. The CDR3 DNA reads TGTGCCATCAGGCTACAGGGGGACTCCTACGAGCAGTACTTC. It translates to CAIRLQGDSYEQYF.

The rearrangement uses TRBV5-6 and TRBJ1-1; the D gene is possibly TRBD1 (5 bases). V was trimmed by 4 bases and J by 0 bases, leaving 19 bases between them. Looked up from germline, CDR1 is SGHDT and CDR2 is YYEEEE. The length of the CDR3 is 17 residues. The CDR3 sequence is CASSNVRGLDMNTEAFF. For the CDR3, the DNA is TGTGCCAGCAGCAACGTTAGGGGACTTGATATGAACACTGAAGCTTTCTTT.

The chain uses TRBV5-1 and TRBJ2-3; TRBD2 matches 11 bases. Germline V CDR1 and CDR2: SGHRS, YFSETQ. There are 17 residues in the CDR3. With 4 bases clipped from V and 1 base from J, the junction kept 8 bases outside the gene matches. The CDR3 DNA reads TGCGCCAGCAGCCGCTCTAGCGGGGGGACCGGCACAGATACGCAGTATTTT. This codes for CASSRSSGGTGTDTQYF.

The chain combines TRBV5-5 with TRBJ1-5; TRBD1 matches at 9 bases. Germline V lookup: CDR1 SGHKS, CDR2 YYEKEE (reference sequence). With 4 bases clipped from V and 4 bases from J, the junction kept 15 bases outside the gene matches. This CDR3 contains 18 residues. The DNA for the CDR3 is TGTGCCAGCAGCCATAGACAGGGGGTTGGCTTCGGGAATCAGCCCCAGCATTTT. As protein: CASSHRQGVGFGNQPQHF.

The rearrangement joins TRBV10-3 to TRBJ1-4; D unresolved. The CDR3 spans 15 residues. Deletions cut 2 bases from V and 4 bases from J, with 11 bases between. Looked up from germline, CDR1 is ENHRY and CDR2 is SYGVKD. This chain's CDR3 is CAISEVQSLNEKLFF. In DNA form, the CDR3 reads TGTGCCATCAGTGAGGTTCAGAGCCTTAATGAAAAACTGTTTTTT.

The V call is TRBV6-4, the J call TRBJ1-1; no firm D call. Germline V gene data show CDR1 as MRHNA and CDR2 as SNTAGT. V was pared by 4 bases and J by 6 bases, with 3 bases between. This CDR3 is built from 10 residues. The DNA of the CDR3 is TGTGCCAGCAGTGCGCCTGAAGCTTTCTTT. Translating gives CASSAPEAFF.

The chain is built from TRBV15 and TRBJ2-3, with D uncertain. CDR1 and CDR2 (germline): LNHNV, YYDKDF (reference sequence). Trimming shortened V by 0 bases and J by 6 bases, and 13 bases separated the two germline ends. The CDR3 spans 15 residues. The CDR3 loop is CATSRDGLPGDTQYF. The CDR3 bases are TGTGCCACCAGCAGAGATGGGCTACCCGGGGATACGCAGTATTTT.

Only a few counts were recorded for this clone. The V gene is TRBV7-9, the J gene TRBJ1-1; D possibly corresponds to TRBD1 (5 bases). Germline-derived CDR1 and CDR2 are SEHNR and FQNEAQ (reference sequence). There are 14 residues in the CDR3. The V end lost 1 base, the J end lost 6 bases, and 12 bases lay between the germline ends. CDR3 protein: CASSLESRAAEAFF. The DNA for the CDR3 is TGTGCCAGCAGCTTAGAATCCAGGGCGGCTGAAGCTTTCTTT.

This chain joins TRBV6-4 and TRBJ2-5, with TRBD1 matching 10 bases. Trimming removed 1 base from V and 1 base from J; junction bases left unmatched: 3. Germline V gene lookup returns CDR1 MRHNA and CDR2 SNTAGT. CDR3 size: 16 residues. Written as DNA, the CDR3 is TGTGCCAGCAGTGACTACCGGGACAGGGGCCAAGAGACCCAGTACTTC. Residues: CASSDYRDRGQETQYF.

This clone was found once. The gene calls are TRBV6-5 and TRBJ2-3, with D uncertain. The ends were cut back, 7 bases at V and 0 bases at J, with 14 bases in the middle. CDR3 size: 15 residues. Per the germline V gene, CDR1 is MNHEY and CDR2 is SVGAGI. The CDR3 loop is CASTPVSGSTDTQYF. CDR3 nucleotides: TGTGCCAGCACCCCTGTGAGTGGTAGCACAGATACGCAGTATTTT.